This T cell receptor beta chain was identified in a study of shared clonotypes between healthy human individuals. Turning to the study itself: Donors had three CD4 naive, three CD4 memory, two CD8 naive and one CD8 memory plate apiece.

Sequencing was performed with immunoSEQ multiplex PCR; in TCRdb, only in-frame clones are kept and a portion is missing. This sample has around 330,000 clones; over 65% occur once, and the top ten carry about a tenth. Of note for this clone: Its target is not known.

Broader study findings: Around 4.9% of naive CD4 clonotypes were shared across four donors. Against clonotypes common to all four donors, non-shared ones had lower generation probabilities.

V was trimmed by 4 bases and J by 7 bases, leaving 16 bases between them. The germline gives CDR1 KGHSH, CDR2 LQKENI. The CDR3 covers 14 residues. Naive CD45RA+ and memory CD45RA-negative subsets were split from CD4+ cells. The V and J genes are TRBV18 and TRBJ2-5; possibly TRBD2 for D (5 bases). The origin of this receptor is a man aged 25 to 40 in good health. Sequenced: memory CD4+ T cells sorted from blood. Subset specified: CD45RA-negative fraction. The CDR3 nucleotides read TGTGCCAGCTCACATTCGGAGGCGCCAGTGACCCAGTACTTC. Protein product: CASSHSEAPVTQYF.